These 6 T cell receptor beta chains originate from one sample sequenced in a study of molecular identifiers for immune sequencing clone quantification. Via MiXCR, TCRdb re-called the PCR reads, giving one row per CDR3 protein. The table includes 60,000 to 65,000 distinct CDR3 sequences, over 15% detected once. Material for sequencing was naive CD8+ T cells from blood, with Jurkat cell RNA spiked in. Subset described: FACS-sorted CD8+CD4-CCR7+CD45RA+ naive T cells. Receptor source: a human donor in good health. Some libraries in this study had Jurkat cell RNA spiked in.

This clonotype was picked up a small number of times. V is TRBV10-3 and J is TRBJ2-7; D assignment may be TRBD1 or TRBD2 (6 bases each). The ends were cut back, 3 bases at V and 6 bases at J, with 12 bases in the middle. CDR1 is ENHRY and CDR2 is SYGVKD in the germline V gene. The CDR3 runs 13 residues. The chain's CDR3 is CAISDVGGIEQYF. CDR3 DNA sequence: TGTGCCATCAGTGATGTAGGGGGGATCGAGCAGTACTTC.

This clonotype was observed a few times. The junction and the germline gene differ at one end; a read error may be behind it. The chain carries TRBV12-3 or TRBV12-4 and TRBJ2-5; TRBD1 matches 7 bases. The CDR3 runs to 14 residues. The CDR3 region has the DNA TGTGCCAGCAGTAACAGGGGAGAACAAGAGGCCCAGTACTTC. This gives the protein CASSNRGEQEAQYF.

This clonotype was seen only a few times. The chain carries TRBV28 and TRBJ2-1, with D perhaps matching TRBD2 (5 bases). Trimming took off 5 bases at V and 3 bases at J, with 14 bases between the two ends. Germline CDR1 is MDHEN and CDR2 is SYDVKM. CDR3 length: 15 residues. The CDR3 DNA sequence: TGTGCCAGCAGTCCCCGCGGCGGGTACTACAATGAGCAGTTCTTC. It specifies CASSPRGGYYNEQFF.

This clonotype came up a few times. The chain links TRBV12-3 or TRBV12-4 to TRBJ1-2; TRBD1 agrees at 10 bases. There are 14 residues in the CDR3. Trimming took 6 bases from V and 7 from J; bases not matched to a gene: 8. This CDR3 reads CASSPTRQGAGYTF. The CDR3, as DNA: TGTGCCAGCAGCCCTACACGACAGGGGGCTGGCTACACCTTC.

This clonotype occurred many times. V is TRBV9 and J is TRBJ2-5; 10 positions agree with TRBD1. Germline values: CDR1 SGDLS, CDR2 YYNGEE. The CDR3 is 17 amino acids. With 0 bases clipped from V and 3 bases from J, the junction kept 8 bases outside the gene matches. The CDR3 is CASSVAQPGTGEETQYF. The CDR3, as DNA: TGTGCCAGCAGCGTAGCTCAGCCCGGGACAGGGGAAGAGACCCAGTACTTC.

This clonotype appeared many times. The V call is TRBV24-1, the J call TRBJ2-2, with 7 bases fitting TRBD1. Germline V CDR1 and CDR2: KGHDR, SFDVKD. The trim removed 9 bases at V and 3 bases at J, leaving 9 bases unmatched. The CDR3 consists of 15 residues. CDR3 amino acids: CATGKTGLHTGELFF. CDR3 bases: TGTGCCACCGGGAAGACAGGGTTACACACCGGGGAGCTGTTTTTT.